Following are 4 T cell receptor beta chains from one sample sequenced in a study of blood T cell repertoires in COVID-19. The method was immunoSEQ multiplex PCR; TCRdb's version includes in-frame clones alone and lacks a portion of them. The table lists some 80,000 clones, 80% to 90% of them singletons. Sequenced input: peripheral blood. Every receptor here comes from a man in his sixties with COVID-19, enrolled during active disease.

With regard to this clone: The same CDR3 arises from other DNA sequences in this sample as well. The chain uses TRBV7-9 and TRBJ1-1; no definite D call. The germline CDR1 and CDR2 sequences are SEHNR and FQNEAQ (reference sequence). The CDR3 totals 15 residues. The V and J ends lost 1 base and 0 bases respectively, with 9 bases between them. CDR3 DNA sequence: TGTGCCAGCAGCTTAGGGCAGGTTATGAACACTGAAGCTTTCTTT. Translation gives CASSLGQVMNTEAFF.

The V and J genes are TRBV7-3 and TRBJ1-1; D is possibly TRBD1 (6 bases). The V gene lost 0 bases and the J gene lost 3 bases, with 8 bases spanning the gap. The CDR3 contains 14 residues. Germline V CDR1 and CDR2: SGHTA, FQGTGA. CDR3 in amino acids: CASSLTRTDTEAFF. The CDR3 nucleotides read TGTGCCAGCAGCTTAACACGGACAGACACTGAAGCTTTCTTT.

The chain carries TRBV15 and TRBJ2-7, with TRBD1 identical over 8 bases. Germline CDR1 is LNHNV and CDR2 is YYDKDF (reference sequence). CDR3 size: 15 residues. Germline trimming cut 1 base from V and 4 bases from J; bases unmatched to any gene: 6. The CDR3 DNA reads TGTGCCACCAGCAGAGGGACAGGGTCTTTTTACGAGCAGTACTTC. This sequence encodes CATSRGTGSFYEQYF.

This chain joins TRBV9 and TRBJ2-1, with TRBD2 matching 13 bases. The CDR3 extends over 15 amino acids. V lost 1 base and J lost 9; bases outside the gene matches: 4. Germline V gives CDR1 SGDLS, CDR2 YYNGEE. The CDR3 spells CASSVTSGRASEQFF. The DNA of the CDR3 is TGTGCCAGCAGCGTAACTAGCGGGAGGGCCTCTGAGCAGTTCTTC.